The entry that follows covers one TCR beta chain sequence. Germline V gives CDR1 SGHKS, CDR2 YYEKEE (reference sequence). This CDR3 is 15 amino acids long. The ends lost 0 bases at V and 7 bases at J; junction bases unmatched: 4. Method: immunoSEQ multiplex PCR; TCRdb's copy keeps in-frame clones and lacks some. The repertoire holds 110,000 or so clones, with over 80% as singletons. This specimen belongs to a study of blood T cell repertoires in COVID-19. At the level of the study: In each case, the material was cDNA or gDNA derived from T cells, B-cell-depleted T cells, or PBMCs.

The sample consisted of peripheral blood. The clonotype was recovered from a woman in her 50s with acute or convalescent COVID-19. The chain links TRBV5-5 to TRBJ1-6, with TRBD1 matching 7 bases. This CDR3 is CASSLEGDSNSPLHF. CDR3 DNA sequence: TGTGCCAGCAGCTTGGAGGGGGACAGCAATTCACCCCTCCACTTT.